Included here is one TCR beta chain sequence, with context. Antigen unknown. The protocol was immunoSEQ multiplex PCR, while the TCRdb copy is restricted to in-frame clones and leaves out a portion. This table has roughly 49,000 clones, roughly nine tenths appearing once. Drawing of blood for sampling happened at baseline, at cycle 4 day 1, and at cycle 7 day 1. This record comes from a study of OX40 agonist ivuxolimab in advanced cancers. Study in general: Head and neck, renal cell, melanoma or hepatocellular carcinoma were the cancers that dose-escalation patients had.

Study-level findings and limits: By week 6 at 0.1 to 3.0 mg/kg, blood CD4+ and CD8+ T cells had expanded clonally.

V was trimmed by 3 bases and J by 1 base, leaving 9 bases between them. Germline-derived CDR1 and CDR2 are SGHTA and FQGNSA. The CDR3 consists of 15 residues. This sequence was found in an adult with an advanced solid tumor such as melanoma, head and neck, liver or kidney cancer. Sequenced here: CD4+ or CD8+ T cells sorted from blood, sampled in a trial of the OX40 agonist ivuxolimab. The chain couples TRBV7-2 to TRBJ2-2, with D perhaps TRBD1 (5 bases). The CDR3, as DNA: TGTGCCAGCAGCTTGGGGCCAGGGAACACCGGGGAGCTGTTTTTT. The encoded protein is CASSLGPGNTGELFF.